This is a list of T cell receptor beta chains from one sample in a study of CD8 T cells in ankylosing spondylitis. Via MiXCR, TCRdb re-called the 5' RACE reads, giving one row per CDR3 protein. This table holds about 500,000 distinct CDR3 sequences, approximately 5.3% found once. The sample comprised blood, either unsorted or a sorted T cell fraction (not recorded which). These receptors came from a male donor with ankylosing spondylitis. The CDR3 runs from the conserved cysteine through the conserved F or W. The D gene is left open where the match is weak. Clone size appears in some rows only: once, few, many, or a class for an expanded clone.

j_call clone_size d_call v_call cdr3_nt cdr3_aa
TRBJ2-2 few TRBD2 TRBV4-3 TGCGCCAGCAGCCCAGGGGGAGCGGGGGGCACCGGGGAGCTGTTTTTT CASSPGGAGGTGELFF
TRBJ2-1 many TRBD2 TRBV7-2 TGTGCCAGCAGCTCCCGGGGGGGCCCCTACAATGAGCAGTTCTTC CASSSRGGPYNEQFF
TRBJ1-5 many . TRBV7-9 TGTGCCAGCAGCCGCACAGGTCTCGGTCAGCCCCAGCATTTT CASSRTGLGQPQHF
TRBJ2-2 few . TRBV28 TGTGCCAGCAGTACCTATGGCAGGAGTTCGAACACCGGGGAGCTGTTTTTT CASSTYGRSSNTGELFF
TRBJ2-3 . TRBD2 TRBV11-2 TGTGCCAGCAGCTTTAGGTTGGGGGGGAGAACAGATACGCAGTATTTT CASSFRLGGRTDTQYF
TRBJ1-1 many TRBD1 TRBV6-1 TGTGCCACCCGACAGGGGGCTAGGAACACTGAAGCTTTCTTT CATRQGARNTEAFF
TRBJ2-5 few TRBD2 TRBV12-3/TRBV12-4 TGTACCAGCAGTTTAGCCCTCAGGGCGGGGGGGATGGAGACCCAGTACTTC CTSSLALRAGGMETQYF
TRBJ2-7 . TRBD1 TRBV5-4 TGTGCCAGCAGCTTCCGCGGGACAGGGGGCTACGAGCAGTACTTC CASSFRGTGGYEQYF
TRBJ1-6 many TRBD1 TRBV4-2 TGTGCCAGCAGCCAAGATCGGGACAGTTATTCACCCCTCCACTTT CASSQDRDSYSPLHF
TRBJ1-2 many . TRBV7-2 TGTGCCAGCAGCCCTGGCCAGCCTCGGGGCTACACCTTC CASSPGQPRGYTF
TRBJ1-1 . . TRBV4-3 TGCGCCAGCAGCCGCCCGGGACGCACTGAAGCTTTCTTT CASSRPGRTEAFF
TRBJ1-6 many . TRBV7-9 TGTGCCAGCACTTCAAGGGGGAATTCACCCCTCCACTTT CASTSRGNSPLHF
TRBJ2-7 many . TRBV29-1 TGCAGCGTTGAATCCTCTGGGCCCTCCGAGCAGTACTTC CSVESSGPSEQYF
TRBJ2-7 . . TRBV7-2 TGTGCCAGCAGTTTCAGACAGGACCGATTCTACGAGCAGTACTTC CASSFRQDRFYEQYF
TRBJ2-5 . TRBD2 TRBV27 TGTGCCAGCAGTTCCGTAGGAGCGGGGCAAGAGACCCAGTACTTC CASSSVGAGQETQYF
TRBJ1-1 many TRBD1 TRBV29-1 TGCAGCGTTACACAGGGGGCTGGCACTGAAGCTTTCTTT CSVTQGAGTEAFF
TRBJ2-7 many . TRBV6-4 TGTGCCAGCCCCTTGGGGGGGGCGCGTAACGAGCAGTACTTC CASPLGGARNEQYF
TRBJ2-3 many TRBD1 TRBV9 TGTGCCAGCAGCGCCCCCCGGGACAGGGGCACAGATACGCAGTATTTT CASSAPRDRGTDTQYF
TRBJ2-1 many . TRBV4-3 TGCGCCAGCAGCCAAGAACTCCCGGAGAACAATGAGCAGTTCTTC CASSQELPENNEQFF
TRBJ2-5 many TRBD2 TRBV29-1 TGCAGCGTTGAAGGACTAGCGGGAGCCCAGTACCAAGAGACCCAGTACTTC CSVEGLAGAQYQETQYF
TRBJ1-1 many . TRBV28 TGTGCCAGCAATCGCGGGGTCGGGACTGAAGCTTTCTTT CASNRGVGTEAFF
TRBJ1-2 many TRBD1 TRBV12-3/TRBV12-4 TGTGCCAGCGGACAGGTTAACTATGGCTACACCTTC CASGQVNYGYTF
TRBJ1-2 many TRBD1 TRBV4-3 TGCGCCAGCAGCCAATTCCCTCCGGGACAGCCTCCCCTCCGTGGCTACACCTTC CASSQFPPGQPPLRGYTF
TRBJ2-3 few TRBD2 TRBV6-5 TGTGCCAGCAGTTACACACTAGCGGCAGATACGCAGTATTTT CASSYTLAADTQYF
TRBJ2-1 few TRBD2 TRBV4-2 TGTGCCAGCAGCCTCCGGACTAGCGGGAGCCGAGGGTTATACAATGAGCAGTTCTTC CASSLRTSGSRGLYNEQFF
TRBJ1-1 many . TRBV5-1 TGCGCCAGCAGCTCCTCTCGAGGGATGAACACTGAAGCTTTCTTT CASSSSRGMNTEAFF
TRBJ2-6 many . TRBV5-6 TGTGCCAGCAGCGCACCGGGACGGGAAGCTCTGGGGACCAACGTCCTGACTTTC CASSAPGREALGTNVLTF
TRBJ2-7 few . TRBV28 TGTGCCAGCAACCAAGGGGGTGCCTCCTACGAGCAGTACTTC CASNQGGASYEQYF
TRBJ1-3 many . TRBV4-1 TGCGCCAGCAGCCAAGATCGAGGACGTGGATCAGGAAACACCATATATTTT CASSQDRGRGSGNTIYF
TRBJ2-7 few . TRBV7-9 TGTGCCAGCCTCCTGGACGTCCGGCCCTACGAGCAGTACTTC CASLLDVRPYEQYF
TRBJ2-1 few TRBD1 TRBV29-1 TGCAGCTCACAAAGGGGGACAGGGATAAGTGAGCAGTTCTTC CSSQRGTGISEQFF
TRBJ2-7 many . TRBV29-1 TGCAGCGTACGACGGGACCCACAAACCTACGAGCAGTACTTC CSVRRDPQTYEQYF
TRBJ2-1 few TRBD2 TRBV20-1 TGCAGTGCTAGACTAGCGGGAGTTAATGAGCAGTTCTTC CSARLAGVNEQFF
TRBJ1-2 . TRBD1 TRBV5-1 TGCGCCAGCAGCTTGCAGGGACAGGGCGAATTGGAAGGCTACACCTTC CASSLQGQGELEGYTF
TRBJ2-5 many TRBD1 TRBV24-1 TGTGCCACCAGTGATTCATTGGACAGGGCCCACCGAGAGACCCAGTACTTC CATSDSLDRAHRETQYF
TRBJ2-3 many . TRBV13 TGTGCCAGCAGCCGGAGGGGGCTGCCAAATACGCAGTATTTT CASSRRGLPNTQYF
TRBJ2-7 many . TRBV4-2 TGTGCCAGCAGCCAAGGAACGGCATCCTCCTACGAGCAGTACTTC CASSQGTASSYEQYF
TRBJ2-1 . TRBD2 TRBV9 TGTGCCAGCACCCTGGGGCTAGCGGACTACAATGAGCAGTTCTTC CASTLGLADYNEQFF
TRBJ2-3 many TRBD2 TRBV5-1 TGCGCCAGCAGCTCGACTAGCGGGAGATACACAGATACGCAGTATTTT CASSSTSGRYTDTQYF
TRBJ2-7 many . TRBV6-2/TRBV6-3 TGTGCCAGCAGTATACAGTACCCTTCCCACTACGAGCAGTACTTC CASSIQYPSHYEQYF
TRBJ1-6 many TRBD1 TRBV7-2 TGTGCCAGCAGCGATAAGGGACAGGGCCGGTCACCCCTCCACTTT CASSDKGQGRSPLHF
TRBJ2-3 few TRBD2 TRBV20-1 TGCAGTGCCCCTGACGGCGGGAGGGTCACAGATACGCAGTATTTT CSAPDGGRVTDTQYF
TRBJ2-1 many TRBD2 TRBV7-2 TGTGCCAGCAGCTTAGCCAGCGGGGGGGCCGCCTACAATGAGCAGTTCTTC CASSLASGGAAYNEQFF
TRBJ1-4 many . TRBV28 TGTGCCAGTTCCACCAGGGATGAAAAACTGTTTTTT CASSTRDEKLFF
TRBJ1-2 many . TRBV12-3/TRBV12-4 TGTGCCAGCAGTTTAGGGTCGACTTATGGCTACACCTTC CASSLGSTYGYTF
TRBJ2-3 many . TRBV6-5 TGTGCCAGCAGTTACTGGCAGGGGACAGATACGCAGTATTTT CASSYWQGTDTQYF
TRBJ1-5 few . TRBV28 TGTGCCAGCAGATCCCTGGGCTCCATCAGCCCCCAGCATTTT CASRSLGSISPQHF
TRBJ1-1 . . TRBV6-1 TGTGCCAGCAGTGAACCGGGACATGAGTACACTGAAGCTTTCTTT CASSEPGHEYTEAFF
TRBJ1-3 many TRBD1 TRBV13 TGTGCCACCCAAAACAGGGGGGTATATTCTGGAAACACCATATATTTT CATQNRGVYSGNTIYF
TRBJ1-4 many . TRBV4-3 TGCGCCAGCAGCCCCCGAGCAGGGGATGGTGAAAAACTGTTTTTT CASSPRAGDGEKLFF